This TCR beta chain was obtained from a study of control samples from healthy donors and cancer patients. V lost 1 base and J lost 3, with 9 bases in between. CDR3 size: 13 residues. CDR1 GTSNPN and CDR2 SVGIG come from the germline V gene (reference sequence). TCRdb's copy holds only in-frame clones and misses some; the assay was immunoSEQ multiplex PCR. The sample holds 130,000 to 150,000 clones, 90% to 95% seen once. The receptor was isolated from a man aged 55 to 69 with colorectal cancer. Input material: PBMCs. This chain links TRBV30 with TRBJ2-5; D not resolved. This chain's CDR3 is CAWSGQAEETQYF. DNA of the CDR3: TGTGCCTGGAGTGGTCAGGCGGAAGAGACCCAGTACTTC.